The source of this T cell receptor (beta chain) is a study of blood T cells in healthy people across ages. Overall study results and limits: Researchers report that TCR beta diversity correlated strongly with naive T cell percentage.

The authors isolated at least 7 million PBMCs per sample. Concerning this clonotype itself: The antigen is unknown.

The germline gives CDR1 SGHVS, CDR2 FQNEAQ. This CDR3 is 16 amino acids long. With 2 bases removed from V and 3 bases from J, the gap between germline ends came to 17 bases. PCR was performed a second time for about 7 to 11 cycles using a sample-barcoded 5' primer and a J-beta primer mix. Any given sample supplied a minimum of 2.5 million CDR3-containing paired-end reads. TCRdb redid the calling of the 5' RACE reads with MiXCR, one entry per CDR3 protein. The sample shows some 860,000 distinct CDR3 sequences, roughly three fifths of them seen only once. This chain uses TRBV7-8 with TRBJ2-7, with unresolved D. The sample taken for sequencing was blood. The TCR was taken from a man aged 35-49 years in good health. Here the CDR3 reads CASSLTLTKGFYEQYF. CDR3 DNA sequence: TGTGCCAGCAGCTTAACCTTGACCAAGGGTTTCTACGAGCAGTACTTC.